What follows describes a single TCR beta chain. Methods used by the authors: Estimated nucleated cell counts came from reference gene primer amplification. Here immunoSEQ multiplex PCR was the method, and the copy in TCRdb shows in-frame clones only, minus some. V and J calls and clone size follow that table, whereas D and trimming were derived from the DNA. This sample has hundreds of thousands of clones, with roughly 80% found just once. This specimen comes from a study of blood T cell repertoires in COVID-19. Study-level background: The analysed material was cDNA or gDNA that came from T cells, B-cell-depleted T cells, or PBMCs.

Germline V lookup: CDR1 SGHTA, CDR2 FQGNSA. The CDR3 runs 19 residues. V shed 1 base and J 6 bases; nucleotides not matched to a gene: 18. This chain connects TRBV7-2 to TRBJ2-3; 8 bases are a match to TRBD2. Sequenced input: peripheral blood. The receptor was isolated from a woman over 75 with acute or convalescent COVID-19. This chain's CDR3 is CASSLDVMDSGDRRDTQYF. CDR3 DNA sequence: TGTGCCAGCAGCTTAGACGTAATGGATAGCGGGGACCGCAGGGATACGCAGTATTTT.